The sequence of this TCR beta chain was determined in a study of cytomegalovirus exposure and HLA in healthy donors (dated by TCRdb to about 2017). About the full investigation: In an earlier analysis of several hundred of the donors, 250 to 300 Gb of sequence data and roughly 100 million unique TCR beta sequences from about 190 million T cells were reported. Roughly 300 gigabases of sequencing data and tens of millions of unique TCR sequences made up an early release that covered approximately 620 HLA-typed donors. Among the approximately 400 genotyped donors, about 85% belonged to the genetic ancestry cluster associated with self-reported Caucasian donors. The study aimed to test whether signatures of past pathogen exposure could be identified by cataloging public T cell receptors. The T cell repertoires of about 700 subjects were profiled by immunosequencing and related to cytomegalovirus serostatus. Along with the approximately 700-subject first cohort, a separate validation cohort of over a hundred different subjects was used. To predict cytomegalovirus infection status, the study brought together high-throughput TCR immunosequencing, statistical association of individual TCRs with disease status, and machine learning. A later analysis re-analyzed previously published TCR beta repertoires from roughly 600 donors and added high-resolution HLA genotyping to study TCR occurrence patterns. The later analysis used no new phenotypic data to find candidate immune exposures, relying instead on TCR beta sequences and their occurrence across donors. In an earlier analysis of roughly 580 of the donors, high-throughput TCR beta sequencing was used to judge whether each TCR beta V gene segment behaved as functional or pseudogenic. Donor age, sex, ethnicity and CMV serostatus were collected together with the repertoire data. A later genetic analysis used genome-wide SNP genotypes for about three fifths of the roughly 700 donors, treating that subset as a discovery cohort. All discovery cohort repertoires had been generated using a single sequencing platform. HLA typing included class I and class II loci at four-digit resolution. The number of typed donors differed by locus: 629-630 for A, B, C, DRB1 and DQB1; some 540 for DQA1; roughly 600 for DPA1; and roughly 490 for DPB1. Because of strong linkage in the cohort, 4 to 6 DR-DQ haplotypes were treated as single units for association and clustering. Across approximately 420 genotyped donors of the cohort, an average of roughly 230,000 unique TCR beta nucleotide sequences per donor were sequenced, and 15% to 20% of those sequences were non-productive.

As regards this clone: What this receptor recognizes is not known. No clone much larger than this one lies a single base away; base qualities are absent.

To prepare the library, the immunoSEQ multiplex PCR assay was applied. A mixture of 60 forward primers for TCR Vbeta segments and 13 reverse primers for TCR Jbeta segments was used in the multiplex PCR. Amplification of the CDR3 region of rearranged TCR beta genes was performed with a multiplex PCR assay on genomic DNA. The Illumina HiSeq System was used to sequence the amplified TCR beta libraries as 87-base-pair reads. As for the authors' bioinformatics: In a later analysis, 70 million to 95 million unique TCR beta chains were counted across the approximately 640 repertoires, and roughly 11 million of these chains were shared by at least two donors. Raw reads were error-corrected and collapsed into unique sequences with a nearest-neighbor algorithm that merged closely related sequences to remove PCR and sequencing errors. CDR3 sequences were aligned to IMGT reference sequences to assign V, D and J gene segments. For a sequence to be retained, a match of at least six nucleotides was required to both a V gene segment and a J gene segment. A rearrangement was called productive if the CDR3 had no stop codons and remained in frame with V and J, and every other rearrangement was called non-productive. CDR3 was defined by IMGT convention, running from the second conserved V-encoded cysteine to the conserved J-encoded phenylalanine. In an earlier analysis of more than 550 of the donors, sequences lacking an unambiguous match to a single V gene segment were excluded. In an earlier analysis of a few hundred of the donors, V segments were called functional above 56.7% productive rearrangements and were called segregating when the between-donor standard deviation exceeded 5%. A statistical classification framework was built for diagnosing cytomegalovirus status from the catalog of TCR beta chain sequences. In a later analysis, V and J genes were assigned by comparing TCR nucleotide sequences against IMGT/GENE-DB human TR gene sequences. Using the TCRdist pipeline, a later analysis assigned CDR3 sequences along with most-parsimonious VDJ recombination scenarios. In a later analysis, each TCR beta chain was defined by its CDR3 amino acid sequence together with its V-gene family, and reads without a unique V-gene family were excluded. To address suspected cross-contamination and a sequencing artifact, a later analysis removed some 620 highly shared, low-generation-probability nucleotide sequences. In a later analysis, a clonal expansion index was calculated for each public chain from normalized within-repertoire ranks of inferred template counts. A later analysis computed generation probabilities with a VDJ recombination model fitted to out-of-frame rearrangements, and checked the results against IGoR. In a later analysis, hypergeometric tests were used to score TCR-TCR, TCR-HLA and TCR-CMV co-occurrence, with a repertoire-size bias correction applied to TCR pairs. False discovery rates were estimated in a later analysis by permuting HLA or CMV assignments 20 times. In a later analysis, co-occurring TCRs were grouped using DBSCAN, with TCRdist sequence similarity added in when clustering inside HLA-allele-positive subsets. Co-occurrence clustering excluded repertoires with fewer than 30,000 or more than 120,000 public chains, plus five with anomalous nucleotide sharing. The table was pulled from immuneACCESS by TCRdb, which kept in-frame rearrangements only. Such tables lose some clones; where checked, under half of the loss comes from unresolved V genes, and the rest has no known cause. V, J and clone size derive from that table, while D and trimming were established from the DNA sequence. This sample holds approximately 150,000 clones; around 75% were observed only once. The ten largest clones capture 1.5% to 2% of the sample.

There are 13 amino acids in the CDR3, from cysteine to phenylalanine inclusive. The sequence is cut down to CDR3 DNA, 39 bases in frame from base 1. V and J lose 0 bases and 4 bases, and a span of 6 bases separates them. According to the germline V gene (reference sequence), CDR1 reads LNHNV and CDR2 reads YYDKDF. The cohort comprised some 730 healthy bone marrow donors. At the time of sampling, all cohort members were nominally healthy, though unrecorded immune exposures were likely present. The donor was CMV seronegative and belonged to the group of under 400 seronegative cohort members. Every donor gave a peripheral blood sample, and the peripheral blood mononuclear cells from that sample were used for TCR beta sequencing. Genomic DNA extraction from the blood cell samples was performed with the Qiagen DNeasy Blood Extraction Kit. The paper as a whole reports these results and caveats: A total of roughly 160 TCR beta chains were listed by the study as associated with cytomegalovirus. The authors suggested that the approach could potentially be extended to other disease states and immunological phenotypes. An association between a missense DCLRE1C variant and V-gene and J-gene trimming of TCR beta chains was found in a later genetic analysis and replicated in an independent cohort. In both the original and validation cohorts, the classifier was reported to diagnose cytomegalovirus status with high specificity and sensitivity. Seventeen rarely observed V segments, including chromosome 9 orphons, were excluded from the earlier analysis of approximately 600 of the donors because counts were too low. In a later analysis, the rate of TCR association differed among HLA loci, with DRB1 alleles having the most associated TCRs and HLA-C alleles having the fewest. An earlier analysis of some 560 of the donors showed that most TCR beta V segments appeared in productive rearrangements either about 87% or about 30% of the time, which broadly matched IMGT annotations. In this cohort, only TCR beta chains were sequenced, and detectable features were limited by the absence of alpha or paired-chain data. When HLA alleles, especially DR and DQ, strongly co-occurred, TCR associations were difficult to assign to individual alleles. A later analysis reported that several top co-occurrence clusters appeared linked to parvovirus B19, influenza, CMV and Epstein-Barr virus. In a later analysis, most CMV-associated TCR beta chains were found to appear HLA-restricted, with HLA associations seemingly driven largely by CMV exposure. Linkage disequilibrium might explain the correlated functional status among segregating V segments, but an unknown experimental factor could not be ruled out. In a later genetic analysis, fewer N-insertions in productive TCRs were reported among donors in an Asian-associated ancestry cluster than the 666-donor mean. The only immune exposure information available for the cohort was CMV serostatus. Most TCR sequences were observed very rarely across donors, whereas some public TCRs were present in many individuals. The presence/absence analyses assumed that sequencing depth was roughly uniform across donors, and that assumption may not be true. Because some donors lacked HLA typing at each locus, the association tests relied only on the typed subset. Compared with equally common non-associated chains, HLA-associated TCR beta chains in a later analysis were more clonally expanded and had lower generation probabilities. In a later analysis, over 15,000 TCR beta sequences were associated with specific HLA alleles at a false discovery rate of 0.05. A further reported finding was that TCR beta sequences accurately predicted the HLA-A and HLA-B alleles for most subjects in the first cohort. In vitro tests confirmed that three of the cytomegalovirus-associated TCR beta chains recognize cytomegalovirus antigens. The 87-base-pair reads could not distinguish some IMGT-functional V segments, including TRBV6-2 and TRBV6-3, so those segments were excluded. A cluster of highly shared sequence variants was judged likely to represent a technical artifact of the sequencing pipeline.

The sequence was obtained from a woman aged 18 to 35 in good health and CMV-seronegative. The rearrangement combines TRBV15 with TRBJ1-2, with the D gene not clear enough to name. The sequenced sample was PBMCs. This receptor carries the CDR3 CATSRDGIYGYTF. The sequenced DNA is TGTGCCACCAGCAGAGATGGCATCTATGGCTACACCTTC.